The 8 T cell receptor beta chains given below trace back to one sample, sequenced in a study of OX40 agonist ivuxolimab in advanced cancers. Repertoires were generated with immunoSEQ multiplex PCR, while TCRdb's copy carries only in-frame clones and drops some. This sample has 55,000 to 75,000 clones, with around four fifths found just once. Source: CD4+ or CD8+ T cells sorted from blood, taken in a trial of the OX40 agonist ivuxolimab. These receptor sequences come from an adult with an advanced solid tumor such as melanoma, head and neck, liver or kidney cancer.

V is TRBV10-2 and J is TRBJ2-2; the D is unclear. This CDR3 is 16 amino acids long. Germline CDR1 is WSHSY and CDR2 is SAAADI. Trimming stripped 0 bases from V and 2 bases from J, with 10 bases between. The DNA for the CDR3 is TGCGCCAGCAGTGAGTCTATAAGGGTCAACACCGGGGAGCTGTTTTTT. Translated, it gives CASSESIRVNTGELFF.

CDR3 in DNA: TGTGCCAGCAGTTACCCTCTTACAGGGGGGGGCGAGACCCAGTACTTC. The encoded protein is CASSYPLTGGGETQYF. The V gene is TRBV6-6, the J gene TRBJ2-5, with D possibly being TRBD1 (8 bases). The CDR3 runs 16 residues. CDR1 MNHNY and CDR2 SVGAGI come from the germline V gene (reference sequence). V was pared by 2 bases and J by 5 bases, with 18 bases between.

This chain uses TRBV7-2 with TRBJ2-1; 11 positions match TRBD2. Per germline, CDR1 SGHTA and CDR2 FQGNSA. The length of the CDR3 is 15 residues. The ends lost 5 bases at V and 7 bases at J; junction bases unmatched: 7. The CDR3 DNA reads TGTGCCAGCAGCCCCACTAGCGGGAGTTGGAATGAGCAGTTCTTC. This gives the protein CASSPTSGSWNEQFF.

The chain has TRBV7-2 and TRBJ2-2; 11 bases agree with TRBD2. CDR3 length equals 16 residues. Trimming cost V 3 bases and J 4 bases; bases outside gene matches: 4. CDR1 is SGHTA and CDR2 is FQGNSA in the germline V gene. For the CDR3, the DNA is TGTGCCAGCAGCTTGGGTAGCGGGAGGGCCACCGGGGAGCTGTTTTTT. It codes for CASSLGSGRATGELFF. Based on the CDR3 plus reference TRBV7-2 and TRBJ2-2, the full variable domain is GAGVSQSPSNKVTEKGKDVELRCDPISGHTALYWYRQSLGQGLEFLIYFQGNSAPDKSGLPSDRFSAERTGGSVSTLTIQRTQQEDSAVYLCASSLGSGRATGELFFGEGSRLTVL.

V is TRBV18 and J is TRBJ1-1; TRBD1 might be the D (5 bases). Trimming pared 0 bases from V and 4 bases from J, leaving 12 bases between. Looked up from germline, CDR1 is KGHSH and CDR2 is LQKENI. The CDR3 extends over 15 amino acids. CDR3 DNA sequence: TGTGCCAGCTCACCACCGAGGGTCCAGGGCACTGAAGCTTTCTTT. The encoded protein is CASSPPRVQGTEAFF.

The chain employs TRBV4-1 and TRBJ2-1; 11 bases align to TRBD2. Germline assignment: CDR1 MGHRA and CDR2 YSYEKL. The CDR3 length is 16 residues. V lost 2 bases and J lost 9; bases outside the gene matches: 9. CDR3 loop: CASSQHGTSGTSEQFF. In nucleotides, the CDR3 is TGCGCCAGCAGCCAACACGGGACTAGCGGAACAAGTGAGCAGTTCTTC.

This clone was found once. The J gene is TRBJ1-1, the V gene TRBV5-6, with 9 bases identical to TRBD1. Trimming took 2 bases from V and 6 from J; bases not matched to a gene: 11. This CDR3 region has 16 residues. In germline, CDR1 is SGHDT, CDR2 YYEEEE. CDR3 nucleotides: TGTGCCAGCAGCTTCCAACTAACAGGGGGCGTTGCTGAAGCTTTCTTT. This sequence encodes CASSFQLTGGVAEAFF. The complete variable domain, with remaining parts taken from reference TRBV5-6 and TRBJ1-1, reads DAGVTQSPTHLIKTRGQQVTLRCSPKSGHDTVSWYQQALGQGPQFIFQYYEEEERQRGNFPDRFSGHQFPNYSSELNVNALLLGDSALYLCASSFQLTGGVAEAFFGQGTRLTVV.

This chain joins TRBV6-5 and TRBJ2-7, with D unresolved. CDR3 size: 15 residues. The germline CDR1 and CDR2 sequences are MNHEY and SVGAGI. Trimming removed 2 bases from V and 4 bases from J, with 15 bases in between. CDR3 nucleotide sequence: TGTGCCAGCAGTTACGAATGGTTTGGCGATTACGAGCAGTACTTC. Translating gives CASSYEWFGDYEQYF.